This entry describes one T cell receptor beta chain. The antigen is undetermined. After isolation, RNA underwent reverse transcription to generate cDNA as the sequencing template. Clones were sequenced by immunoSEQ multiplex PCR, and TCRdb holds only the in-frame ones, with some missing. The sample contains about 140,000 clones, approximately 86% of which appear only once. The ends were cut back, 5 bases at V and 7 bases at J, with 12 bases in the middle. Germline V gene lookup returns CDR1 LNHDA and CDR2 SQIVND (reference sequence). This CDR3 spans 13 amino acids. The treatment was: oral pan-JAK inhibitor, 5-10 mg twice daily. Investigators sorted PBMCs to obtain both CD4+ and CD8+ T cells. This specimen comes from a study of CD8+ T cells in alopecia areata. Study-wide findings and caveats: Within the top 100, expanded CD8+ clones significantly decreased with tofacitinib, as did scalp clonality.

J is TRBJ2-1 and V is TRBV19; D might be TRBD1 (5 bases). The specimen comprised CD8+ T cells sorted from blood, sampled at week 4, from a patient treated with tofacitinib. The TCR comes from a human donor with alopecia areata. CDR3 sequence: CASSFVRGNEQFF. The CDR3, as DNA: TGTGCCAGTAGTTTCGTTAGGGGAAATGAGCAGTTCTTC.